The rows below give T cell receptor beta chains drawn from one sample of a study of early T cells in non-severe SARS-CoV-2 infection. TCRdb re-called the 5' RACE reads with MiXCR, one entry per CDR3 protein. Seen here are about 83,000 distinct CDR3 sequences, 9% to 15% observed once, and the top ten hold just over 6.5%. Sequences were obtained from whole blood. These receptors were taken from an adult who was a healthcare worker with PCR-confirmed SARS-CoV-2 infection or an uninfected control (not recorded which). Each CDR3 is given with its conserved first and last residue. The order of the fields is V gene, D gene, clone size, J gene, CDR3 DNA, CDR3 protein. The D gene is left open where the match is weak. The size of a clone is reported for some rows only, either as once, few or many, or as a class for expanded clones.

TRBV28	TRBD1	-	TRBJ2-5	TGTGCCAGCAGGGGGACAGGCTACCAAGAGACCCAGTACTTC	CASRGTGYQETQYF
TRBV7-2	-	few	TRBJ1-2	TGTGCCAGCAGCCCAGGGAGTAACTATGGCTACACCTTC	CASSPGSNYGYTF
TRBV6-6	-	few	TRBJ2-7	TGTGCCAGCAGTTCCGGCGGAGGGTGGAGCTACGAGCAGTACTTC	CASSSGGGWSYEQYF
TRBV29-1	-	-	TRBJ1-1	TGCAGCGTGGCAGGGTCGGACACTGAAGCTTTCTTT	CSVAGSDTEAFF
TRBV24-1	-	many	TRBJ2-1	TGTGCCACCAGTGATCCGGCCTGGGAGCAGTTCTTC	CATSDPAWEQFF
TRBV12-3/TRBV12-4	TRBD1	many	TRBJ1-1	TGTGCCAGCACAAGGGGACAGGGAGTAAGGATGAACACTGAAGCTTTCTTT	CASTRGQGVRMNTEAFF
TRBV5-1	-	few	TRBJ2-5	TGCGCCAGCAGCTTTACAGTGCAAGAGACCCAGTACTTC	CASSFTVQETQYF
TRBV7-9	TRBD1	many	TRBJ1-4	TGTGCCAGCAGCTTAGTCTCAGGGGGCGGAACTAATGAAAAACTGTTTTTT	CASSLVSGGGTNEKLFF
TRBV18	-	-	TRBJ2-2	TGTGCCAGCTCACCAGCCGAGATCAGCGGGGAGCTGTTTTTT	CASSPAEISGELFF
TRBV4-1	-	medium-sized	TRBJ1-2	TGCGCCAGCAGCCCCCCAGGGTCTAACTATGGCTACACCTTC	CASSPPGSNYGYTF
TRBV9	-	-	TRBJ2-1	TGTGCCAGCAGCGTACGCCAGTACAATGAGCAGTTCTTC	CASSVRQYNEQFF
TRBV11-2	TRBD2	few	TRBJ2-2	TGTGCCAGCACTACCGGACTAGCGGGAAACACCGGGGAGCTGTTTTTT	CASTTGLAGNTGELFF
TRBV30	-	-	TRBJ2-3	TGTGCCTGGAGTGTTGGTAGCGGAGCAGATACGCAGTATTTT	CAWSVGSGADTQYF
TRBV2	-	many	TRBJ1-5	TGTGCCAGCAGTGTGGCCTCAGGAGTGGGTCAGCCCCAGCATTTT	CASSVASGVGQPQHF
TRBV7-2	TRBD1	-	TRBJ2-7	TGTGCCAGCAGCCGATCACAGGGGGCAGCTGTAAGGACCTACGAGCAGTACTTC	CASSRSQGAAVRTYEQYF
TRBV18	-	many	TRBJ2-1	TGTGCCAGCTCACCAAGGGGCCAGGTAACCCGCCGGGGGATCGGGCCCTACAATGAGCAGTTCTTC	CASSPRGQVTRRGIGPYNEQFF
TRBV6-5	-	few	TRBJ1-1	TGTGCCAGCAGTTACTCCAGGACATACCCTTTGAACACTGAAGCTTTCTTT	CASSYSRTYPLNTEAFF
TRBV29-1	TRBD2	-	TRBJ2-1	TGCAGCGTTGGAAGCGGGAGGGCCAACTACAATGAGCAGTTCTTC	CSVGSGRANYNEQFF
TRBV10-2	-	few	TRBJ1-6	TGCGCCAGCAGTGATCGGGGGGACGATTCACCCCTCCACTTT	CASSDRGDDSPLHF
TRBV11-2	-	many	TRBJ2-7	TGTGCCAGCAGCTATCCGTTAGGAGCTCGTAACGAGCAGTACTTC	CASSYPLGARNEQYF
TRBV3-1	-	few	TRBJ1-2	TGTGCCAGCAGCCAAGATGGGGAGGAGGACTACTATGGCTACACCTTC	CASSQDGEEDYYGYTF
TRBV7-8	-	-	TRBJ2-5	TGTGCCAGCAGCTTAGGTCGGGGGCGCGAGACCCAGTACTTC	CASSLGRGRETQYF
TRBV6-6	-	few	TRBJ2-7	TGTGCCAGCAGCTCAACTAGGGGGGGCTACGACGAGCAGTACTTC	CASSSTRGGYDEQYF
TRBV3-1	-	-	TRBJ2-2	TGTGCCAGCAGCCAAGCGCGGGGGGAGCTGTTTTTT	CASSQARGELFF
TRBV7-2	-	few	TRBJ1-1	TGTGCCAGCAGCTTAGTACAGGGAATGGGAGCCGCTGAAGCTTTCTTT	CASSLVQGMGAAEAFF
TRBV5-4	TRBD2	-	TRBJ2-3	TGTGCCAGCAGCTTTGAGCGAGCGGGAGCAACTAGCACAGATACGCAGTATTTT	CASSFERAGATSTDTQYF
TRBV20-1	-	many	TRBJ2-2	TGCAGTGCTCGCTCTCCAGGGGGGACCGGGGAGCTGTTTTTT	CSARSPGGTGELFF
TRBV29-1	-	few	TRBJ2-7	TGCAGCGTTGTAAGGGGTTTCCACGAGCAGTACTTC	CSVVRGFHEQYF
TRBV7-9	-	many	TRBJ1-4	TGTGCCAGCAGCTTAAGTACAGCAACTAATGAAAAACTGTTTTTT	CASSLSTATNEKLFF
TRBV7-2	-	many	TRBJ2-3	TGTGCCAGCAGCTTAATCACAGATACGCAGTATTTT	CASSLITDTQYF
TRBV5-1	-	many	TRBJ2-7	TGCGCCAGCAGCTTATCGGGAGTTCAGTCCTACGAGCAGTACTTC	CASSLSGVQSYEQYF
TRBV19	-	-	TRBJ2-1	TGTGCCAGTGGGTTAGACCGATACAATGAGCAGTTCTTC	CASGLDRYNEQFF
TRBV27	-	few	TRBJ1-5	TGTGCCAGCACCAAGACCGGACACAATAATAGCAATCAGCCCCAGCATTTT	CASTKTGHNNSNQPQHF
TRBV4-2	-	-	TRBJ1-3	TGTGCCAGCAGCCAAGATCCGCAGGCCTACTCTGGAAACACCATATATTTT	CASSQDPQAYSGNTIYF
TRBV20-1	TRBD2	-	TRBJ2-4	TGCAGTGCTAGGCCTAGCGGGATCGGGGCCAAAAACATTCAGTACTTC	CSARPSGIGAKNIQYF